Listed here are 30 T cell receptor beta chains from one sample, sequenced in a study of breast tumors, draining lymph nodes, adjacent tissues. Samples came from axillary lymph nodes draining the breast cancer. MiXCR was run by TCRdb on the multiplex PCR reads, yielding one entry per CDR3 protein. The sample holds approximately 130,000 distinct CDR3 sequences, 20% to 25% seen once. The sample comprised axillary lymph node tissue. The receptor source for this set is a female donor with breast cancer. Some clones in this sample may be carry-over from other donors' samples.

This clonotype was seen at least ten times. The DNA for the CDR3 is TGCAGTGCTAGCCCAGGGACAACGTATGGCTACACCTTC. Its protein product is CSASPGTTYGYTF. The gene calls are TRBV20-1 and TRBJ1-2; a possible D gene is TRBD1 (6 bases). The CDR3 is 13 residues long. Trimming took 3 bases from V and 5 from J, leaving 13 bases between them. Germline-derived CDR1 and CDR2 are DFQATT and SNEGSKA (reference sequence).

The sample holds a few counts of this clonotype. The chain is built from TRBV6-1 and TRBJ2-3, with 11 positions matching TRBD1. Germline trimming cut 7 bases from V and 5 bases from J; bases unmatched to any gene: 8. Looked up from germline, CDR1 is MNHNS and CDR2 is SASEGT. The CDR3 is 15 residues long. CDR3 in amino acids: CASISRTGGQDTQYF. The CDR3 DNA is TGTGCCAGCATCTCCCGGACAGGGGGCCAAGATACGCAGTATTTT.

This clonotype showed up many times. V is TRBV12-3 or TRBV12-4 and J is TRBJ2-5; D is uncertain. Trimming removed 8 bases from V and 0 bases from J, with 10 bases in between. The CDR3 loop spans 13 amino acids. Here the CDR3 reads CASAPLNQETQYF. The CDR3 bases are TGTGCCAGCGCACCCCTGAACCAAGAGACCCAGTACTTC.

The sample holds many counts of this clonotype. V usage is TRBV7-2 and J usage is TRBJ1-6; the D is unclear. V lost 1 base and J 11 bases, leaving 9 bases between the germline ends. CDR1 SGHTA and CDR2 FQGNSA come from the germline V gene. The CDR3 is 13 residues long. The CDR3 region is CASSLVGFPPLHF. CDR3 nucleotide sequence: TGTGCCAGCAGCTTAGTTGGGTTCCCACCCCTCCACTTT.

There are many counts of this clonotype. The chain has TRBV10-3 and TRBJ2-5; unclear D gene. CDR3 size: 14 residues. In germline, CDR1 is ENHRY, CDR2 SYGVKD. Deletions cut 0 bases from V and 2 bases from J, with 7 bases between. CDR3 DNA: TGTGCCATCAGTGAGTCGCGAAAACAAGAGACCCAGTACTTC. Its translation is CAISESRKQETQYF.

Ten or more counts support this clonotype. This chain joins TRBV7-2 and TRBJ1-2; TRBD1 might be the D (5 bases). Germline loops: CDR1 SGHTA, CDR2 FQGNSA. The CDR3 spans 14 residues. Trimming cost V 1 base and J 7 bases, with 13 bases left between them. Here the CDR3 DNA reads TGTGCCAGCAGCTTAGGAAGGGACCTTGGTGGCTACACCTTC. Protein: CASSLGRDLGGYTF.

The CDR3 sequence is CCSSLARSGTYEQYF. The DNA of the CDR3 is TGTTGCAGCAGCTTAGCCCGCAGCGGGACCTACGAGCAGTACTTC. The chain combines TRBV7-9 with TRBJ2-7, with 7 nucleotides matching TRBD2. This CDR3 has 15 amino acids. Germline CDR1 and CDR2: SEHNR and FQNEAQ (reference sequence).

This clonotype was observed a handful of times. The chain recombines TRBV19 with TRBJ2-6, with 9 bases matching TRBD1. The CDR3 contains 15 residues. V trimming: 9 bases; J trimming: 0 bases; junction bases outside the gene matches: 3. CDR1 is LNHDA, CDR2 SQIVND, per germline (reference sequence). The CDR3 DNA reads as TGTGCCAGCCGGGACAGGGACTCTGGGGCCAACGTCCTGACTTTC. Protein sequence: CASRDRDSGANVLTF. Full variable domain (rest looked up from reference TRBV19 and TRBJ2-6): DGGITQSPKYLFRKEGQNVTLSCEQNLNHDAMYWYRQDPGQGLRLIYYSQIVNDFQKGDIAEGYSVSREKKESFPLTVTSAQKNPTAFYLCASRDRDSGANVLTFGAGSRLTVL.

In its sample, this clonotype was seen once. The genes are TRBV29-1 and TRBJ1-1; 7 positions agree with TRBD1. In germline, CDR1 is SQVTM, CDR2 ANQGSEA. V shed 3 bases and J 3 bases; nucleotides not matched to a gene: 4. The CDR3 totals 13 residues. The CDR3, as DNA: TGCAGCGTTGAGAGACAGGGATACACTGAAGCTTTCTTT. It yields the protein CSVERQGYTEAFF.

This clonotype was observed once. V and J are TRBV9 and TRBJ2-3; TRBD2 matches 12 bases. The CDR3 loop spans 15 amino acids. Germline trimming cut 5 bases from V and 5 bases from J; bases unmatched to any gene: 6. Looked up from germline, CDR1 is SGDLS and CDR2 is YYNGEE. The CDR3 nucleotides read TGTGCCAGCAGTCCTAGCGGGAGGGCCGGAGATACGCAGTATTTT. Amino acid sequence: CASSPSGRAGDTQYF.

In the case of this clonotype: A much more abundant neighbour one base away suggests this may be a read error. The chain recombines TRBV28 with TRBJ2-7; possible D gene TRBD2, 7 bases. Germline values: CDR1 MDHEN, CDR2 SYDVKM. This CDR3 comprises 15 residues. Here the CDR3 reads CASSSSGASGYEQCF. As DNA, the CDR3 is TGTGCCAGCAGTTCGTCAGGGGCTAGCGGCTACGAGCAGTGCTTC.

DNA for the CDR3: TGTGCCACCAGTGATCGCCGACTAGCGGGAGTCCGAGCCGACCGGGTCTACAATGAGCAGTTCTTC. Amino acid sequence: CATSDRRLAGVRADRVYNEQFF. This rearrangement joins TRBV24-1 to TRBJ2-1, with 12 positions matching TRBD2. The CDR3 extends over 22 amino acids. Germline CDR1 KGHDR, CDR2 SFDVKD. The V gene end was trimmed by 3 bases and the J gene end by 3 bases; junction bases not matched to a gene: 20.

This clonotype was counted many times. The chain links TRBV7-8 to TRBJ2-7, with TRBD1 matching 9 bases. Unmatched junction bases numbered 9, after V lost 0 bases and J lost 3 bases. CDR1 is SGHVS, CDR2 FQNEAQ, per germline. This CDR3 is 17 amino acids long. Here the CDR3 DNA reads TGTGCCAGCAGCTTAGCAACCCCGGGACAGGGACTCTACGAGCAGTACTTC. It yields the protein CASSLATPGQGLYEQYF.

For this clonotype: A single base separates this from a much larger clone, so it may be a read error. This chain uses TRBV7-3 with TRBJ2-2, with D possibly TRBD2 on 6 matching bases. CDR3 length: 15 amino acids. CDR1 is SGHTA, CDR2 FQGTGA, per germline. CDR3 nucleotide sequence: TGTGCCAGCAGCACGGAAGCTACGGGCACCGGGGGGCTGTTTTTT. Translating it yields CASSTEATGTGGLFF.

The rearrangement uses TRBV10-1 and TRBJ2-7; 8 bases are shared with TRBD1. J was trimmed by 5 bases and V by 6 bases; bases with no gene match: 15. Germline CDR1 and CDR2: WNHNN and SYGVQD (reference sequence). This CDR3 comprises 16 residues. The CDR3 sequence is CASSYQRDRGLDEQYF. In nucleotides, the CDR3 is TGCGCCAGCAGCTACCAACGTGACAGGGGTCTAGACGAGCAGTACTTC.

A remark on this clonotype: This clone may be a read error of a much larger clone one base away. The chain combines TRBV7-3 with TRBJ2-2, with D unclear. This CDR3 spans 15 amino acids. The germline CDR1 and CDR2 sequences are SGHTA and FQGTGA. The germline V and J ends were trimmed by 2 bases and 4 bases, with 11 bases remaining between them. CDR3 residues: CASSLRAEITGELFF. DNA for the CDR3: TGTGCCAGCAGCTTACGAGCCGAGATCACCGGGGAGCTGTTTTTT.

Note on this clonotype: A read error may explain this, as a much larger clone is one base away. The conserved phenylalanine or tryptophan normally closing the CDR3 is absent here, so this likely arose from a read error. The chain links TRBV3-1 to TRBJ2-7; TRBD2 agrees at 11 bases. The CDR3 is 14 amino acids. Germline V CDR1 and CDR2: LGHDT, YNNKEL (reference sequence). V shed 5 bases and J 2 bases; nucleotides not matched to a gene: 2. The CDR3 DNA follows: TGTGCCAGCAGCGGACTAGCGGGTACCTACGAGCAGTACCTC. Translating gives CASSGLAGTYEQYL.

This clonotype was detected only a few times. V usage is TRBV28 and J usage is TRBJ2-5; 8 bases line up with TRBD1. J lost 2 bases, V lost 8 bases, and 7 bases had no gene match. There are 14 residues in the CDR3. CDR1 is MDHEN, CDR2 SYDVKM, per germline. The CDR3: CASSPGGWQETQYF. In DNA, the CDR3 is TGTGCCAGCTCCCCAGGGGGCTGGCAAGAGACCCAGTACTTC. The full variable domain, its missing parts supplied by reference TRBV28 and TRBJ2-5, is DVKVTQSSRYLVKRTGEKVFLECVQDMDHENMFWYRQDPGLGLRLIYFSYDVKMKEKGDIPEGYSVSREKKERFSLILESASTNQTSMYLCASSPGGWQETQYFGPGTRLLVL.

This clonotype was seen at least ten times. This chain uses TRBV7-8 with TRBJ1-5; possibly TRBD1 for D (6 bases). Germline-derived CDR1 and CDR2 are SGHVS and FQNEAQ. This CDR3 is built from 15 residues. V was shortened by 0 bases and J by 7 bases, with 13 bases between the two germline ends. The DNA of the CDR3 is TGTGCCAGCAGCTTAGCTACGGGGGGCAGACAGCCCCAGCATTTT. It is translated as CASSLATGGRQPQHF. Supplemented by reference TRBV7-8 and TRBJ1-5, the full variable domain reads GAGVSQSPRYKVAKRGQDVALRCDPISGHVSLFWYQQALGQGPEFLTYFQNEAQLDKSGLPSDRFFAERPEGSVSTLKIQRTQQEDSAVYLCASSLATGGRQPQHFGDGTRLSIL.

This clonotype was observed at least ten times. The chain recombines TRBV4-3 with TRBJ2-3, with D perhaps TRBD2 (5 bases). The CDR3 totals 16 residues. Germline-derived CDR1 and CDR2 are LGHNA and YSLEER. Trimming shortened V by 1 base and J by 4 bases, and 15 bases separated the two germline ends. The CDR3 nucleotides are TGCGCCAGCAGCCAAGTGGCGGGCTATTCTGCAGATACGCAGTATTTT. Its protein product is CASSQVAGYSADTQYF.

This clonotype was picked up one time. A junction end diverges from the germline sequence, so it may reflect a read error. V is TRBV20-1 and J is TRBJ1-1; D might be TRBD1 (5 bases). Germline CDR1 reads DFQATT; CDR2 reads SNEGSKA (reference sequence). This CDR3 comprises 11 residues. Written as DNA, the CDR3 is TGCAGTGCTGGAGAGGGGAACTGGGCTTTCTTT. This gives the protein CSAGEGNWAFF.

There are many counts of this clonotype. The rearrangement uses TRBV30 and TRBJ2-5; possible D gene TRBD1, 5 bases. Germline CDR1 reads GTSNPN; CDR2 reads SVGIG (reference sequence). The CDR3 contains 12 residues. V lost 1 base, J lost 5 bases, and 8 bases lay in between. CDR3 residues: CAWSEGWETQYF. The CDR3 DNA follows: TGTGCCTGGAGTGAGGGGTGGGAGACCCAGTACTTC.

This clonotype was found many times. V and J are TRBV28 and TRBJ1-6; maybe TRBD1 (6 bases). Germline V gene data show CDR1 as MDHEN and CDR2 as SYDVKM. This CDR3 has 14 residues. V was pared by 5 bases and J by 7 bases, with 12 bases between. For the CDR3, the DNA is TGTGCCAGCAGTCCGGGGGCCAGGAATTCACCCCTCCACTTT. Its protein product is CASSPGARNSPLHF.

Concerning this clonotype: The CDR3 ends on some other residue instead of the conserved phenylalanine or tryptophan, so this is likely a read error. Because the CDR3's place on the DNA is in doubt, the DNA is left out and the CDR3 is given as listed by TCRdb. The chain links TRBV6-6 to TRBJ2-5. Including both end residues, the CDR3 is 14 amino acids long. Germline-derived CDR1 and CDR2 are MNHNY and SVGAGI (reference sequence). CDR3 loop: CASSDGRYGYTFGS.

Regarding this clonotype: It may be a read error: a sequence one base away is much more abundant. The chain recombines TRBV13 with TRBJ2-1, with TRBD2 matching over 8 bases. CDR1 PRHDT and CDR2 FYEKMQ come from the germline V gene (reference sequence). This CDR3 contains 18 residues. In nucleotides, the CDR3 is TGTGCCAGCAGCTTAATGATCACCGGACTAGCCCTAAGAAATGAGCAGCTCTTC. It yields the protein CASSLMITGLALRNEQLF.

This clonotype appeared many times. The chain carries TRBV29-1 and TRBJ2-1; 10 bases are a match to TRBD2. This CDR3 comprises 15 residues. V shed 4 bases and J 6 bases; nucleotides not matched to a gene: 9. Germline V CDR1 and CDR2: SQVTM, ANQGSEA. CDR3 nucleotide sequence: TGCAGCGTTGTCCCAAGCGGGAGGGCCTCCAATGAGCAGTTCTTC. Residues: CSVVPSGRASNEQFF.

This clonotype was recorded many times. The gene calls are TRBV20-1 and TRBJ1-2; D is unclear. CDR3 length: 10 amino acids. V was cut by 3 bases and J by 5 bases, with 4 bases left in between. The germline V gene encodes CDR1 DFQATT and CDR2 SNEGSKA (reference sequence). The CDR3 is CSARFYGYTF. CDR3 sequence (DNA): TGCAGTGCTAGGTTTTATGGCTACACCTTC.

This clonotype was found many times. This rearrangement joins TRBV7-2 to TRBJ2-7; no clear D. CDR1 and CDR2 from the germline V gene are SGHTA and FQGNSA. Trimming took 0 bases from V and 4 from J, leaving 10 bases between them. The CDR3 is made up of 14 amino acids. The CDR3 DNA follows: TGTGCCAGCAGCTTAGCGGTACCCCCTTACGAGCAGTACTTC. It codes for CASSLAVPPYEQYF.

This clonotype was seen many times. The chain combines TRBV30 with TRBJ1-6, with D hard to call. Germline V CDR1 and CDR2: GTSNPN, SVGIG (reference sequence). Deletions cut 4 bases from V and 0 bases from J, with 7 bases between. The CDR3 loop spans 14 amino acids. CDR3 nucleotide sequence: TGTGCCTGGAAGCTTAGCTCCTATAATTCACCCCTCCACTTT. Translating it yields CAWKLSSYNSPLHF.

Many counts were recorded for this clonotype. CDR3 region: CSAVAEAGLEQYF. CDR3 sequence (DNA): TGCAGTGCTGTAGCTGAGGCCGGGCTCGAGCAGTACTTC. The chain joins TRBV20-1 to TRBJ2-7; D is unclear. The CDR3 totals 13 residues. Germline CDR1 DFQATT, CDR2 SNEGSKA (reference sequence). Trimming left V 5 bases short and J 6 bases short, with 17 bases between.